This TCR beta chain appears in the sequencing data of a study of PD-L1 blockade in urothelial cancer. About the research overall: Across blood samples, T cells had a median count of 141,255.

The V end was cut by 6 bases, the J end by 4 bases, with 11 bases between. The CDR3 is 13 amino acids. In germline, CDR1 is LNHDA, CDR2 SQIVND (reference sequence). Patients each gave 1 to 8 samples, pretreatment and on-treatment. Repertoires were generated with immunoSEQ multiplex PCR, while TCRdb's copy carries only in-frame clones and drops some. The table includes some 45,000 clones, 88% detected once. The origin of this receptor is a man older than 75 with urothelial cancer. Sample: PBMCs, taken around atezolizumab (anti-PD-L1) treatment. The gene calls are TRBV19 and TRBJ2-3; D unclear. For the CDR3, the DNA is TGTGCCAGTAGCCCCGACCGGGCAGATACGCAGTATTTT. Translation gives CASSPDRADTQYF.